This TCR beta chain comes out of a study of metastatic and nonmetastatic thyroid tumors. On the study more broadly: Where malignant and benign thyroid patients were concerned, repertoires were compared across blood and tumor or nodule tissue. General study findings and limits: Reportedly, malignant thyroid tumors had significantly higher TCR beta diversity than benign nodules, in blood and tumor.

The trim removed 6 bases at V and 11 bases at J, leaving 6 bases unmatched. Germline V gives CDR1 KGHSH, CDR2 LQKENI. The length of the CDR3 is 13 residues. Among the patients, none had received any treatment before thyroid surgery. This clone was detected many times. What it recognizes is unknown. MiXCR re-clonotyped the PCR reads for TCRdb. The top ten clones hold just under 9.5% of a sample with about 59,000 clones, about a sixth of them seen once. The rearrangement joins TRBV18 to TRBJ1-6; TRBD1 agrees at 8 bases. The material sequenced was blood. The sequence derives from a male donor with papillary thyroid cancer or a benign thyroid nodule (not recorded which). Some clones in this sample may be carry-over from other donors' samples. CDR3 sequence (DNA): TGTGCCAGCTCCCCGCGACAGGGGACACCCCTCCACTTT. It encodes CASSPRQGTPLHF.